These T cell receptor beta chains were read from a single sample in a study of cytomegalovirus exposure and HLA in healthy donors. Profiling relied on immunoSEQ multiplex PCR, and the TCRdb table lists in-frame clones only, not all of them. The sample yields some 150,000 clones, around 76% seen once. Sequences were obtained from PBMCs. These receptors came from a male donor in good health and CMV-seronegative. The CDR3 runs from the conserved cysteine through the conserved F or W. The D gene is left open where the match is weak. Size values are once, few and many counts, or a class for expanded clones, and some rows have none.

d_call,clone_size,j_call,v_call,cdr3_length,cdr3_aa,cdr3_nt
.,.,TRBJ2-5,TRBV5-1,14,CASSLTLYEETQYF,TGCGCCAGCAGCCTGACTCTATACGAAGAGACCCAGTACTTC
TRBD1,.,TRBJ2-7,TRBV9,16,CASSAHRTGDPYEQYF,TGTGCCAGCAGCGCCCACCGGACAGGGGATCCCTACGAGCAGTACTTC
TRBD1,.,TRBJ2-7,TRBV5-4,15,CASSLGQGYSYEQYF,TGTGCCAGCAGCTTGGGACAGGGCTACTCCTACGAGCAGTACTTC
.,.,TRBJ2-5,TRBV5-1,16,CASSLAPAGGIETQYF,TGCGCCAGCAGCTTGGCCCCCGCTGGGGGGATAGAGACCCAGTACTTC
TRBD1,.,TRBJ1-2,TRBV27,18,CASSRVFQQGIANYGYTF,TGTGCCAGCAGCCGAGTTTTCCAACAGGGGATAGCTAACTATGGCTACACCTTC
.,.,TRBJ1-2,TRBV9,14,CASSVEQWAHGYTF,TGTGCCAGCAGCGTAGAACAGTGGGCCCATGGCTACACCTTC
.,.,TRBJ2-3,TRBV6-1,13,CASNSRVTDTQYF,TGTGCCAGCAATTCGCGGGTCACAGATACGCAGTATTTT
TRBD1,once,TRBJ1-4,TRBV30,16,CAWSRDRTATNEKLFF,TGTGCCTGGAGTCGGGACAGGACCGCAACTAATGAAAAACTGTTTTTT
TRBD2,.,TRBJ2-7,TRBV7-8,15,CASRSDPSGDYEQYF,TGTGCCAGCAGGTCCGACCCTAGCGGGGACTACGAGCAGTACTTC
.,.,TRBJ1-2,TRBV14,14,CASSPTTIGYGYTF,TGTGCCAGCAGCCCTACCACCATTGGCTATGGCTACACCTTC
TRBD1,once,TRBJ1-1,TRBV18,16,CASSLIGQGGRTEAFF,TGTGCCAGCTCACTAATCGGACAGGGAGGACGCACTGAAGCTTTCTTT
TRBD2,.,TRBJ2-7,TRBV9,15,CASSERGGVFWEQYF,TGTGCCAGCAGCGAGCGGGGGGGGGTTTTTTGGGAGCAGTACTTC
TRBD1,.,TRBJ1-1,TRBV11-3,15,CASSPGTEPFTEAFF,TGTGCCAGCAGCCCTGGGACAGAGCCATTCACTGAAGCTTTCTTT
TRBD2,.,TRBJ2-7,TRBV19,14,CASSMRRESGEQYF,TGTGCCAGTAGTATGAGGCGGGAGTCAGGGGAGCAGTACTTC
.,once,TRBJ1-4,TRBV30,15,CAWSIQTGGVEKLFF,TGTGCCTGGAGTATTCAGACAGGAGGTGTTGAAAAACTGTTTTTT
TRBD1,few,TRBJ2-2,TRBV18,16,CASSPKGQGNTGELFF,TGTGCCAGCTCACCAAAGGGACAGGGGAACACCGGGGAGCTGTTTTTT
.,few,TRBJ1-6,TRBV18,12,CASSDGNSPLHF,TGTGCCAGCTCAGACGGGAATTCACCCCTCCACTTT
TRBD2,.,TRBJ2-1,TRBV19,14,CASSMGGDFNEQFF,TGTGCCAGTAGTATGGGGGGGGACTTCAATGAGCAGTTCTTC
TRBD2,.,TRBJ2-3,TRBV29-1,14,CSVPLAGVGDTQYF,TGCAGCGTTCCCCTAGCGGGGGTTGGAGATACGCAGTATTTT
TRBD1,.,TRBJ1-1,TRBV29-1,14,CSVERTGPNTEAFF,TGCAGCGTTGAACGGACAGGGCCAAACACTGAAGCTTTCTTT
.,.,TRBJ1-2,TRBV6-1,14,CASSESPPPRGYTF,TGTGCCAGCAGTGAATCGCCCCCCCCCAGAGGCTACACCTTC
.,few,TRBJ2-6,TRBV2,17,CASTEGELISGANVLTF,TGTGCCAGCACCGAGGGGGAGCTTATCTCTGGGGCCAACGTCCTGACTTTC
TRBD1,.,TRBJ2-7,TRBV5-4,14,CASSPWTGNYEQYF,TGTGCCAGCAGCCCCTGGACAGGGAACTACGAGCAGTACTTC
.,.,TRBJ1-4,TRBV5-1,14,CASRVAPTNEKLFF,TGCGCCAGCAGGGTGGCACCAACTAATGAAAAACTGTTTTTT
.,.,TRBJ1-2,TRBV27,16,CASSLGRATLNYGYTF,TGTGCCAGCAGTTTGGGCAGGGCCACTTTGAACTATGGCTACACCTTC
TRBD2,.,TRBJ2-4,TRBV9,16,CASSAWREGGKNIQYF,TGTGCCAGCAGCGCGTGGCGGGAGGGTGGCAAAAACATTCAGTACTTC
TRBD2,.,TRBJ2-5,TRBV6-1,15,CASQTSGGRRETQYF,TGTGCCAGCCAGACTAGCGGGGGCCGTAGGGAGACCCAGTACTTC
TRBD1,.,TRBJ1-6,TRBV5-4,17,CASSPQPRQGSDSPLHF,TGTGCCAGCAGCCCACAGCCTCGACAGGGTAGCGATTCACCCCTCCACTTT
.,.,TRBJ1-3,TRBV6-5,12,CASSPSGNTIYF,TGTGCCAGCAGTCCTTCTGGAAACACCATATATTTT
.,.,TRBJ2-5,TRBV7-9,15,CASRSTRTAQETQYF,TGTGCCAGCAGGTCGACCAGGACAGCCCAAGAGACCCAGTACTTC
TRBD1,.,TRBJ1-1,TRBV6-6,14,CASSRTGGNTEAFF,TGTGCCAGCAGTCGGACAGGGGGGAACACTGAAGCTTTCTTT
.,.,TRBJ2-5,TRBV19,16,CASRRDSQQYQETQYF,TGTGCCAGTAGGCGGGACTCCCAACAGTACCAAGAGACCCAGTACTTC
.,once,TRBJ2-1,TRBV10-3,13,CAISESGDNEQFF,TGTGCCATCAGTGAGTCCGGGGACAATGAGCAGTTCTTC
.,.,TRBJ2-1,TRBV6-6,13,CASSYMRIDEQFF,TGTGCCAGCAGTTACATGCGTATTGATGAGCAGTTCTTC
TRBD1,once,TRBJ1-2,TRBV2,13,CASRSGTGYGYTF,TGTGCCAGCAGATCCGGGACAGGCTATGGCTACACCTTC
TRBD1,few,TRBJ1-1,TRBV6-1,13,CASSEGDRGEAFF,TGTGCCAGCAGTGAGGGGGACAGGGGTGAAGCTTTCTTT
.,once,TRBJ2-4,TRBV5-4,13,CAINGVDENIQYF,TGTGCCATCAACGGGGTCGACGAAAACATTCAGTACTTC
TRBD2,.,TRBJ2-1,TRBV19,14,CATSTSGRFNEQFF,TGTGCCACCTCGACTAGCGGGAGGTTCAATGAGCAGTTCTTC
.,.,TRBJ2-7,TRBV10-3,13,CAISESLGREQYF,TGTGCCATCAGTGAGAGCCTGGGCCGGGAGCAGTACTTC
.,.,TRBJ2-2,TRBV15,15,CPTLAGGRNTGELFF,TGTCCCACCCTGGCCGGGGGAAGGAACACCGGGGAGCTGTTTTTT
TRBD2,few,TRBJ2-5,TRBV7-3,13,CASSGTSGETQYF,TGTGCCAGCAGCGGGACTAGCGGGGAGACCCAGTACTTC
.,.,TRBJ1-3,TRBV9,16,CASSVETLSSGNTIYF,TGTGCCAGCAGCGTTGAGACTCTCAGCTCTGGAAACACCATATATTTT
TRBD1,.,TRBJ1-4,TRBV9,14,CASSGQGVNEKLFF,TGTGCCAGCAGCGGACAGGGGGTAAATGAAAAACTGTTTTTT
TRBD1,.,TRBJ1-2,TRBV29-1,13,CSARTGGDYGYTF,TGCAGCGCCAGGACAGGGGGGGACTATGGCTACACCTTC
.,.,TRBJ2-5,TRBV7-9,15,CASSLNTNLRAEQYF,TGTGCCAGCAGCTTAAATACTAACCTACGAGCTGAGCAGTACTTC
.,.,TRBJ1-2,TRBV6-5,15,CASSYDGGAYGGYTF,TGTGCCAGCAGTTACGATGGGGGGGCCTACGGGGGCTACACCTTC
.,.,TRBJ1-1,TRBV19,14,CASSSALMNTEAFF,TGTGCCAGTAGTAGCGCCTTAATGAACACTGAAGCTTTCTTT
TRBD1,few,TRBJ1-4,TRBV5-1,18,CASSRGTARIPTNEKLFF,TGCGCCAGCAGCCGGGGGACAGCACGAATCCCAACTAATGAAAAACTGTTTTTT
TRBD2,.,TRBJ2-1,TRBV7-3,16,CASSPTGGGDYNEQFF,TGTGCCAGCAGCCCTACGGGAGGGGGAGACTACAATGAGCAGTTCTTC
TRBD1,.,TRBJ1-6,TRBV6-1,15,CASAPPGTVNSPLHF,TGTGCCAGCGCCCCCCCCGGGACAGTAAATTCACCCCTCCACTTT